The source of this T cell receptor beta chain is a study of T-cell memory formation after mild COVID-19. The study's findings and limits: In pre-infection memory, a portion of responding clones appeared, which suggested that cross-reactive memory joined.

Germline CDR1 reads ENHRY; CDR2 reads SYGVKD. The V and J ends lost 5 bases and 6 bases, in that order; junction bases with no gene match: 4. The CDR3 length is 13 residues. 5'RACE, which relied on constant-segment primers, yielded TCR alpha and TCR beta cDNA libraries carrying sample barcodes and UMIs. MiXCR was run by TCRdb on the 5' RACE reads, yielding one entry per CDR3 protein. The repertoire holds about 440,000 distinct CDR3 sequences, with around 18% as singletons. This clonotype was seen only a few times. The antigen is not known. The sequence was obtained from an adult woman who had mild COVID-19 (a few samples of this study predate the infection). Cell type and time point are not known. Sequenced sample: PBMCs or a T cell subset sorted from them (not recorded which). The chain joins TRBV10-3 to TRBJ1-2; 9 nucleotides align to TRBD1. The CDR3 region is CAISPGQGNGYTF. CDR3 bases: TGTGCCATCAGTCCTGGACAGGGGAATGGCTACACCTTC.